These T cell receptor beta chains were read from a single sample in a study of blood T cell repertoires in COVID-19. Sequencing was performed with immunoSEQ multiplex PCR; in TCRdb, only in-frame clones are kept and a portion is missing. The sample gives about 130,000 clones, about 80% of which show up once; roughly 9% is in the top ten. The sample comprised peripheral blood. All receptors come from a man aged 35 to 55 with active or convalescent COVID-19. The conserved cysteine and the conserved F or W are not part of the CDR3 here.

cdr3_aa j_call v_call
ASSGGLAGSSSYNEQF TRBJ2-1 TRBV6-1
ASSLQGTNEKLF TRBJ1-4 TRBV5-1
ASSAPNSPLH TRBJ1-6 TRBV6-4
ASSPHRTGDSPLH TRBJ1-6 TRBV6-6
ASSRQGRTEAF TRBJ1-1 TRBV25-1
ASSYRGTLGGYT TRBJ1-2 TRBV6-6
ASSEGLGDTFFSGANVLT TRBJ2-6 TRBV6-1
ASKIYGTSTDTQY TRBJ2-3 TRBV6-5
ASKNRSQETQY TRBJ2-5 TRBV5-4
ASSRGDTQY TRBJ2-3 TRBV11-3
ASSLGGGANTEAF TRBJ1-1 TRBV11-1
ASSIGRGADSPLH TRBJ1-6 TRBV19
ASSYPVPAGDTTDTQY TRBJ2-3 TRBV7-9
ASSLRRGVVTDTQY TRBJ2-3 TRBV5-4
ASSSNRVNQPQH TRBJ1-5 TRBV27
ASSPPQARGEKLF TRBJ1-4 TRBV18
ASTRQGIYSPLH TRBJ1-6 TRBV6-5
ASSRRGLGGGELF TRBJ2-2 TRBV18
ASSYRDRTGELF TRBJ2-2 TRBV6-2/TRBV6-3
ASSLQGAQPQH TRBJ1-5 TRBV7-9
ASSPPRQENIQY TRBJ2-4 TRBV18
ASSQGEQGRHEQF TRBJ2-1 TRBV3-1/TRBV3-2
ASSPPDRVQGNIQY TRBJ2-4 TRBV18
ASSHGLGETQY TRBJ2-5 TRBV11-2
ASSYPGKSYEQY TRBJ2-7 TRBV11-2
ASSSTVNTEAF TRBJ1-1 TRBV7-3
AEGPYGYT TRBJ1-2 TRBV30
ASSVGGRTRVQETQY TRBJ2-5 TRBV9
ASSPPLAGDHEQF TRBJ2-1 TRBV18
ASSGEGLNTEAF TRBJ1-1 TRBV2
ASSQGTGASSGANVLT TRBJ2-6 TRBV4-1
ASSLGTGGFGETQY TRBJ2-5 TRBV7-6
ASSRVFAEQY TRBJ2-7 TRBV5-6
ASPDRKGKAF TRBJ1-1 TRBV19
ASRTGTGNSPLH TRBJ1-6 TRBV5-6
ASSTQGSGTEAF TRBJ1-1 TRBV19
ASSKVRQGDTYGYT TRBJ1-2 TRBV21-1
SVATPGTGTDSGNTIY TRBJ1-3 TRBV29-1
ASSLEFTKQPQH TRBJ1-5 TRBV7-9
ASSTQGALLVGANVLT TRBJ2-6 TRBV6-2/TRBV6-3
ASSLFKVSGAGYGYT TRBJ1-2 TRBV4-2
ASSQEASGGAGANVLT TRBJ2-6 TRBV4-1
ASSYSQGNTGNTIY TRBJ1-3 TRBV6-2/TRBV6-3
ASGDRAFTALH TRBJ1-6 TRBV19
ASSLAVATREWEKLF TRBJ1-4 TRBV5-1
ASRPDRANYGYT TRBJ1-2 TRBV2
ASSPEHGLGLGYT TRBJ1-2 TRBV5-4
SASPPRVGLQISYEQY TRBJ2-7 TRBV20-1
ASSRPTGVGETQY TRBJ2-5 TRBV7-9
ASSFGAGIRDGYT TRBJ1-2 TRBV5-1
ASSSRQGLDHTEAF TRBJ1-1 TRBV11-2
ASSQGNRGHSPLH TRBJ1-6 TRBV3-1/TRBV3-2
ASSFVRGYEQY TRBJ2-7 TRBV6-2/TRBV6-3